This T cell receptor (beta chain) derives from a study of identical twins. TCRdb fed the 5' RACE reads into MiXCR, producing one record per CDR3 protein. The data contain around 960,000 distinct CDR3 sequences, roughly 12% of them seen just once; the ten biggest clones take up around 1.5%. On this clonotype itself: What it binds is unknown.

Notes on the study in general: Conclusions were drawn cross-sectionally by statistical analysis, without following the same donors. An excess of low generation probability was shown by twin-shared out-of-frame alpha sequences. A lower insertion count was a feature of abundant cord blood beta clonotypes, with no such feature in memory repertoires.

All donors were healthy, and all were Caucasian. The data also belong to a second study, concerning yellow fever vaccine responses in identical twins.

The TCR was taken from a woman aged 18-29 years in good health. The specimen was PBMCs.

The CDR3 spells CASSYVVGDYEQYF. The CDR3 nucleotides are TGTGCCAGCAGTTACGTCGTGGGGGACTACGAGCAGTACTTC. This chain links TRBV6-5 with TRBJ2-7, with D perhaps matching TRBD1 or TRBD2 (5 bases each). Between the trimmed V and J ends, which lost 2 bases and 3 bases, there was a span of 11 bases. The CDR3 totals 14 residues. Germline CDR1 reads MNHEY; CDR2 reads SVGAGI.